These T cell receptor beta chains were read from a single sample in a study of identifying expanded T cells in peripheral blood. Here immunoSEQ multiplex PCR was the method, and the copy in TCRdb shows in-frame clones only, minus some. The repertoire holds about 94,000 clones, roughly 87% seen once, with approximately 5.3% in the top ten. The source material was blood. Receptors were obtained from a person aged 18 to 69 in good health. Each CDR3 is given with its conserved first and last residue. A D gene is named only where the DNA matches it firmly. The size field is filled for only some rows; it gives once, few, many or a size class.

-	TRBJ1-1	15	TRBV19	-	TGTGCCAGTAACCCGAGCACGGTCATGAACACTGAAGCTTTCTTT	CASNPSTVMNTEAFF
-	TRBJ1-2	14	TRBV6-6	-	TGTGCCAGCGGGGGGACCGATGAGATCTATGGCTACACCTTC	CASGGTDEIYGYTF
TRBD2	TRBJ2-1	15	TRBV6-1	-	TGTGCCAGCAGCTTTCTAGCGGGGGGGCCAAATGAGCAGTTCTTC	CASSFLAGGPNEQFF
-	TRBJ1-5	14	TRBV5-1	-	TGCGCCAGCAGCTTGGTAGGGGCCACTCGGCCCCAGCATTTT	CASSLVGATRPQHF
-	TRBJ2-2	16	TRBV7-9	-	TGTGCCAGCAGGACCATCCCAACAGGGTTCACCGGGGAGCTGTTTTTT	CASRTIPTGFTGELFF
-	TRBJ1-1	15	TRBV7-9	-	TGTGCCAGCAGCAGAAGGCAGGAGGATGAGACTGAAGCTTTCTTT	CASSRRQEDETEAFF
TRBD2	TRBJ2-1	14	TRBV9	-	TGTGCCAGCAGCGTAGCGGGAGGCGGCGCAGAGCAGTTCTTC	CASSVAGGGAEQFF
-	TRBJ2-7	14	TRBV7-9	-	TGTGCCAGCAGCTTAGTAGGGCCCTCCTACGAGCAGTACTTC	CASSLVGPSYEQYF
TRBD1	TRBJ2-1	17	TRBV5-1	once	TGCGCCAGCAGCTGGCCGCTGGGGACAGAAAGGGGCAATGAGCAGTTCTTC	CASSWPLGTERGNEQFF
TRBD1	TRBJ1-1	14	TRBV6-5	-	TGTGCCAGCAGTTACTGGGACAGTTCCACTGAAGCTTTCTTT	CASSYWDSSTEAFF
TRBD1	TRBJ1-1	16	TRBV10-3	-	TGTGCCATCAGTGAGTACACCGGGACAGATGGGACTGAAGCTTTCTTT	CAISEYTGTDGTEAFF
TRBD1	TRBJ1-3	15	TRBV5-5	-	TGTGCCAGCAGCAACGTGGGGGACAGTGAAAACACCATATATTTT	CASSNVGDSENTIYF
-	TRBJ1-5	15	TRBV15	-	TGTGCCACCAGCAGAGAGGCAGCTGGCAATCAGCCCCAGCATTTT	CATSREAAGNQPQHF
-	TRBJ1-6	14	TRBV6-5	-	TGTGCCAGCCGACTGAGACAGGAGGATTCACCCCTCCACTTT	CASRLRQEDSPLHF
-	TRBJ1-1	14	TRBV29-1	-	TGCAGCGTTGAAGGGAGGCGGGGGGCGACTGAAGCTTTCTTT	CSVEGRRGATEAFF
-	TRBJ2-7	11	TRBV6-1	-	TGTGCCAGCAGTGAGTGGAATGAGCAGTACTTC	CASSEWNEQYF
-	TRBJ2-1	14	TRBV7-2	-	TGTGCCAGCAGCTTAGCGGCGGGGTACAATGAGCAGTTCTTC	CASSLAAGYNEQFF
-	TRBJ1-1	13	TRBV18	-	TGTGCCAGCTCACCAGAACAGAACACTGAAGCTTTCTTT	CASSPEQNTEAFF